The 32 T cell receptor beta chains reported below all come from one sample, sequenced in a study of blood T cell repertoires in COVID-19. Produced via immunoSEQ multiplex PCR; TCRdb's table is partial and in-frame only. The table has 350,000 or so clones, roughly nine tenths seen once. Sequencing was performed on peripheral blood. The receptors shown here come from a woman aged 55-70 years with COVID-19, enrolled during active disease.

This chain uses TRBV27 with TRBJ1-1; D gene uncertain. Trimming removed 3 bases from V and 7 bases from J, with 12 bases in between. The CDR3 sequence is 13 residues long. Germline loops: CDR1 MNHEY, CDR2 SMNVEV (reference sequence). DNA of the CDR3: TGTGCCAGCAGTTTTGGTGGGCACGATGAAGCTTTCTTT. Residues: CASSFGGHDEAFF.

J is TRBJ1-2 and V is TRBV21-1. TRBV21-1 counts as a pseudogene. The CDR3 runs to 13 residues. DNA for the CDR3: TGTGCCAGCAGCACATATGATCGAGAGGGCTACACCTTC. This encodes CASSTYDREGYTF.

The chain employs TRBV12-3 or TRBV12-4 and TRBJ1-1; D is possibly TRBD1 (5 bases). This CDR3 spans 11 amino acids. V was clipped by 4 bases and J by 7 bases, with 7 bases between them. The CDR3 nucleotides are TGTGCCAGCAGTTCTCAGGGTGAAGCTTTCTTT. It specifies CASSSQGEAFF.

The V and J genes are TRBV27 and TRBJ1-2, with D possibly matching TRBD1 (5 bases). The CDR3 runs 13 residues. CDR1 MNHEY and CDR2 SMNVEV come from the germline V gene (reference sequence). The V end was cut by 3 bases, the J end by 4 bases, with 9 bases between. DNA of the CDR3: TGTGCCAGCAGTTTTACCGGGGGCTATGGCTACACCTTC. Protein product: CASSFTGGYGYTF.

This rearrangement joins TRBV19 to TRBJ1-1; D perhaps matches TRBD1 (6 bases). The CDR3 has 15 residues. CDR1 and CDR2 from the germline V gene are LNHDA and SQIVND (reference sequence). The ends were cut back, 9 bases at V and 3 bases at J, with 20 bases in the middle. CDR3 DNA sequence: TGTGCCAGCAATGCGGGGGGGGGCCGGCACACTGAAGCTTTCTTT. Protein product: CASNAGGGRHTEAFF.

The V call is TRBV2, the J call TRBJ2-7, with TRBD2 matching 7 bases. Germline-derived CDR1 and CDR2 are SNHLY and FYNNEI. CDR3 length: 13 amino acids. V shed 8 bases and J 6 bases; nucleotides not matched to a gene: 10. This CDR3 is CASFAAGRAEQYF. CDR3 DNA: TGTGCCAGCTTCGCCGCAGGGAGGGCCGAGCAGTACTTC.

Regarding this clone: The same CDR3 is also encoded by other DNA sequences in this sample. DNA of the CDR3: TGCAGCGTGGGACAGGGGGCGGGTTCACCCCTCCACTTT. Residues: CSVGQGAGSPLHF. This chain connects TRBV29-1 to TRBJ1-6, with TRBD1 identical over 12 bases. The CDR3 has 13 amino acids. Germline V gene sequence: CDR1 SQVTM, CDR2 ANQGSEA. The V segment lost 6 bases and the J segment 9 bases; nucleotides outside the gene matches: 3.

The rearrangement uses TRBV9 and TRBJ2-7, with D tentatively TRBD1 (5 bases). Germline V gene lookup returns CDR1 SGDLS and CDR2 YYNGEE. The ends were cut back, 3 bases at V and 9 bases at J, with 19 bases in the middle. The CDR3 runs 14 residues. The DNA for the CDR3 is TGTGCCAGCAGCGCTTCGGACACCACTACGATGCAGTACTTC. Translation: CASSASDTTTMQYF. The entire variable domain, with the rest obtained from reference TRBV9 and TRBJ2-7, is as follows: DSGVTQTPKHLITATGQRVTLRCSPRSGDLSVYWYQQSLDQGLQFLIQYYNGEERAKGNILERFSAQQFPDLHSELNLSSLELGDSALYFCASSASDTTTMQYFGPGTRLTVT.

The CDR3 region is CASSPGRAGEDTEAFF. CDR3 sequence (DNA): TGTGCCAGCTCACCAGGGAGGGCTGGGGAAGACACTGAAGCTTTCTTT. The rearrangement links TRBV18 to TRBJ1-1; D gene ambiguous. Germline lookup yields CDR1 KGHSH and CDR2 LQKENI. The CDR3 covers 16 residues. Between the trimmed V and J ends, which lost 2 bases and 3 bases, there was a span of 16 bases.

The chain has TRBV11-3 and TRBJ1-1; D is possibly TRBD1 (5 bases). The CDR3 covers 14 residues. CDR1 and CDR2 from the germline V gene are SGHNT and YENEEA. V was shortened by 5 bases and J by 3 bases, with 13 bases between the two germline ends. CDR3 in amino acids: CASSPGTGDTEAFF. For the CDR3, the DNA is TGTGCCAGCAGCCCAGGGACGGGAGACACTGAAGCTTTCTTT.

V is TRBV6-5 and J is TRBJ2-7, with D unclear. Trimming removed 0 bases at V and 5 bases at J, with 17 bases between. Germline loops: CDR1 MNHEY, CDR2 SVGAGI. The CDR3 spans 16 residues. CDR3 sequence (DNA): TGTGCCAGCAGTTACTCCCCCGGGTTCGGCCTTAACGAGCAGTACTTC. It is translated as CASSYSPGFGLNEQYF.

The rearrangement links TRBV21-1 to TRBJ1-2; the table's D call of TRBD1 was not tested on the DNA. TRBV21-1 is a pseudogene locus. There are 15 residues in the CDR3. CDR3 protein: CASSLWQGPNYGYTF. In DNA, the CDR3 is TGTGCCAGCAGCCTGTGGCAGGGCCCTAACTATGGCTACACCTTC.

The chain links TRBV7-2 to TRBJ2-5; TRBD1 aligns across 10 bases. There are 14 residues in the CDR3. The J segment lost 4 bases and the V segment lost 6 bases, leaving 5 bases of the junction unmatched. The germline CDR1 and CDR2 sequences are SGHTA and FQGNSA. The CDR3 coding sequence is TGTGCCAGCAGTACCGACAGGGGGCGAGAGACCCAGTACTTC. Translated, it gives CASSTDRGRETQYF.

This clone is a singleton in its sample. The V call is TRBV6-2 or TRBV6-3, the J call TRBJ2-1; 12 bases line up with TRBD2. Germline values: CDR1 MNHEY, CDR2 SVGEGT. V shed 5 bases, J shed 10 bases, and the junction held 9 bases outside the gene matches. This CDR3 is 15 amino acids long. The CDR3 here is CASSQNGGLAGEQFF. The DNA for the CDR3 is TGTGCCAGCAGTCAAAATGGAGGACTAGCGGGGGAGCAGTTCTTC.

This rearrangement joins TRBV5-1 to TRBJ1-4, with TRBD1 matching 7 bases. J gave up 0 bases and V 4 bases, and 6 bases lay outside the gene matches. Germline loops: CDR1 SGHRS, CDR2 YFSETQ. CDR3 size: 16 residues. The CDR3 sequence is CASSHRGSTTNEKLFF. The CDR3 DNA follows: TGCGCCAGCAGCCACAGGGGCAGTACAACTAATGAAAAACTGTTTTTT.

The rearrangement joins TRBV5-4 to TRBJ1-2, with 8 bases matching TRBD1. Germline V lookup: CDR1 SGHNT, CDR2 YYREEE (reference sequence). With V trimmed by 2 bases and J by 5 bases, 20 bases remained unmatched. This CDR3 comprises 19 residues. The CDR3 DNA sequence: TGTGCCAGCAGCTTAAGTTTCCAGGACAGGGTTTTACGTTGGTATGGCTACACCTTC. Its translation is CASSLSFQDRVLRWYGYTF.

The V gene is TRBV18, the J gene TRBJ2-1, with 12 bases fitting TRBD2. Germline loops: CDR1 KGHSH, CDR2 LQKENI. The CDR3 consists of 14 residues. V shed 5 bases, J shed 5 bases, and the junction held 1 base outside the gene matches. This CDR3 is CASSRTSGDNEQFF. The CDR3 DNA reads as TGTGCCAGCTCAAGGACTAGCGGGGACAATGAGCAGTTCTTC.

The J gene is TRBJ1-4, the V gene TRBV28, with 9 bases lining up with TRBD1. The V gene end was trimmed by 2 bases and the J gene end by 0 bases; junction bases not matched to a gene: 7. This CDR3 spans 18 amino acids. CDR1 is MDHEN, CDR2 SYDVKM, per germline. In nucleotides, the CDR3 is TGTGCCAGCAGTTTACCCGGGACAGGGCACCCAACTAATGAAAAACTGTTTTTT. The encoded protein is CASSLPGTGHPTNEKLFF.

This chain uses TRBV14 with TRBJ1-1; 8 positions match TRBD1. The germline V gene has CDR1 SGHDN and CDR2 FVKESK. CDR3 size: 14 residues. V lost 3 bases to trimming and J lost 10 bases; unmatched junction nucleotides: 10. CDR3 nucleotide sequence: TGTGCCAGCAGCCACCGGACAGGGCGAGGGGTAGCTTTCTTT. Protein sequence: CASSHRTGRGVAFF. The complete variable domain, with remaining parts taken from reference TRBV14 and TRBJ1-1, reads EAGVTQFPSHSVIEKGQTVTLRCDPISGHDNLYWYRRVMGKEIKFLLHFVKESKQDESGMPNNRFLAERTGGTYSTLKVQPAELEDSGVYFCASSHRTGRGVAFFGQGTRLTVV.

V usage is TRBV19 and J usage is TRBJ1-2, with D unresolved. The CDR3 runs to 14 residues. Deletions cut 3 bases from V and 8 bases from J, with 16 bases between. Germline loops: CDR1 LNHDA, CDR2 SQIVND (reference sequence). The CDR3 loop reads CASSIGVSAIGYTF. CDR3 DNA sequence: TGTGCCAGTAGTATCGGGGTAAGCGCTATCGGCTACACCTTC.

This chain connects TRBV29-1 to TRBJ1-2; D is perhaps TRBD1 (6 bases). The CDR3 runs to 11 residues. CDR1 is SQVTM, CDR2 ANQGSEA, per germline. The V end was cut by 6 bases, the J end by 8 bases, with 13 bases between. CDR3 in amino acids: CSVYREGGYTF. CDR3 in DNA: TGCAGCGTCTACAGGGAGGGCGGCTACACCTTC.

CDR3 sequence: CASSGSGNNNEQFF. CDR3 bases: TGTGCCAGCAGCGGGTCAGGAAACAACAATGAGCAGTTCTTC. The chain carries TRBV3-1 (or the pseudogene TRBV3-2) and TRBJ2-1; D is ambiguous. This CDR3 spans 14 amino acids. Trimming shortened V by 5 bases and J by 5 bases, and 13 bases separated the two germline ends. CDR1 and CDR2 (germline): LGHDT, YNNKEL (reference sequence).

The V gene is TRBV4-1, the J gene TRBJ2-7, with D perhaps TRBD1 (5 bases). The V end was cut by 4 bases, the J end by 4 bases, with 14 bases between. This CDR3 is built from 14 residues. From germline, CDR1 is MGHRA and CDR2 YSYEKL. CDR3: CASSPSNRPYEQYF. DNA for the CDR3: TGCGCCAGCAGCCCGTCGAACAGGCCTTACGAGCAGTACTTC.

The genes are TRBV7-3 and TRBJ2-3; 7 nucleotides line up with TRBD2. Germline V gives CDR1 SGHTA, CDR2 FQGTGA. This CDR3 comprises 15 residues. Trimming removed 6 bases from V and 1 base from J; junction bases left unmatched: 7. CDR3 region: CASRSRGVRTDTQYF. In DNA form, the CDR3 reads TGTGCCAGCAGATCTCGGGGGGTTCGCACAGATACGCAGTATTTT.

The chain joins TRBV5-1 to TRBJ1-1; 7 bases match TRBD1. Trimming cost V 0 bases and J 4 bases; bases outside gene matches: 6. The CDR3 has 15 residues. The germline CDR1 and CDR2 sequences are SGHRS and YFSETQ. CDR3 residues: CASSLEGAWGTEAFF. The CDR3 DNA reads as TGCGCCAGCAGCTTGGAGGGGGCTTGGGGCACTGAAGCTTTCTTT.

In DNA, the CDR3 is TGTGCCACCAACAGGGGCGCCAGCTCTGGAAACACCATATATTTT. It codes for CATNRGASSGNTIYF. V and J are TRBV10-3 and TRBJ1-3; 7 bases are shared with TRBD1. This CDR3 comprises 15 residues. Trimming cost V 10 bases and J 0 bases; bases outside gene matches: 9. In germline, CDR1 is ENHRY, CDR2 SYGVKD.

The chain joins TRBV19 to TRBJ1-2; TRBD1 might be the D (5 bases). The length of the CDR3 is 13 residues. Per germline, CDR1 LNHDA and CDR2 SQIVND (reference sequence). The V and J ends lost 4 bases and 8 bases respectively, with 14 bases between them. Here the CDR3 reads CASSSSGYSGYTF. For the CDR3, the DNA is TGTGCCAGTAGTAGTTCAGGGTACAGCGGCTACACCTTC.

J is TRBJ1-1 and V is TRBV7-3, with D unresolved. The CDR3 consists of 13 residues. Trimming stripped 5 bases from V and 1 base from J, with 8 bases between. Germline V gene data show CDR1 as SGHTA and CDR2 as FQGTGA. In DNA form, the CDR3 reads TGTGCCAGCAGCAACTCGCGGAACACTGAAGCTTTCTTT. Protein sequence: CASSNSRNTEAFF.

This clone was counted between two and nine times. V and J are TRBV29-1 and TRBJ1-1; TRBD1 might be the D (6 bases). In germline, CDR1 is SQVTM, CDR2 ANQGSEA. V was cut by 6 bases and J by 3 bases, with 14 bases left in between. There are 13 residues in the CDR3. The CDR3 DNA follows: TGCAGCGTCAACAGGGCGCGGGACACTGAAGCTTTCTTT. This encodes CSVNRARDTEAFF.

The count of this clone is one. The chain joins TRBV14 to TRBJ2-3, with TRBD2 identical over 12 bases. Germline loops: CDR1 SGHDN, CDR2 FVKESK. The CDR3 totals 17 residues. Unmatched junction bases numbered 2, after V lost 0 bases and J lost 1 base. CDR3 bases: TGTGCCAGCAGCCAAGACCGGACTAGCGGGGGCACAGATACGCAGTATTTT. Translating it yields CASSQDRTSGGTDTQYF. The full variable domain, with the rest looked up from reference TRBV14 and TRBJ2-3, is EAGVTQFPSHSVIEKGQTVTLRCDPISGHDNLYWYRRVMGKEIKFLLHFVKESKQDESGMPNNRFLAERTGGTYSTLKVQPAELEDSGVYFCASSQDRTSGGTDTQYFGPGTRLTVL.

As concerns this clone: Other nucleotide sequences in the sample specify the same CDR3. The chain uses TRBV18 and TRBJ2-3; the match to TRBD2 covers 12 bases. The V and J ends lost 6 bases and 3 bases, in that order; junction bases with no gene match: 4. CDR3 size: 15 residues. Germline CDR1 reads KGHSH; CDR2 reads LQKENI. CDR3 bases: TGTGCCAGCTCTCCCGGACTAGCGGGGACAGATACGCAGTATTTT. This encodes CASSPGLAGTDTQYF.

The genes are TRBV18 and TRBJ1-6; D is perhaps TRBD1 (5 bases). CDR3 length: 14 amino acids. The ends were cut back, 3 bases at V and 7 bases at J, with 10 bases in the middle. CDR1 and CDR2 from the germline V gene are KGHSH and LQKENI. CDR3: CASSPQGTNSPLHF. CDR3 DNA: TGTGCCAGCTCACCCCAGGGTACAAATTCACCCCTCCACTTT. The entire variable domain, with the rest obtained from reference TRBV18 and TRBJ1-6, is as follows: NAGVMQNPRHLVRRRGQEARLRCSPMKGHSHVYWYRQLPEEGLKFMVYLQKENIIDESGMPKERFSAEFPKEGPSILRIQQVVRGDSAAYFCASSPQGTNSPLHFGNGTRLTVT.